This T cell receptor beta chain was captured in a study of molecular identifiers for immune sequencing clone quantification. Study-level results: One cell's worth of spiked Jurkat TCR RNA was reportedly detectable among 850,000 to 1,000,000 naive cells. Over 97% of effector molecules, but under 1% in naive cells, were held by clones with more than 20 RNA copies.

This clonotype was counted a few times. Its antigen is still unknown. TCRdb re-derived calls from the PCR reads in MiXCR, one entry per CDR3 protein. The data hold more than 50,000 distinct CDR3 sequences, with around 19% observed a single time. Libraries from naive CD8 cells were generated from roughly 18,000 to 920,000 sorted cells (with 10%, 30% or 50% RNA). A CD8+CD4-CCR7+CD45RA+ gate was used to sort naive CD8 T cells. The sample taken for sequencing was naive CD8+ T cells from blood, with Jurkat cell RNA spiked in. The subset was: FACS-sorted CD8+CD4-CCR7+CD45RA+ naive T cells. The sequence came from a human donor in good health. Some libraries in this study had Jurkat cell RNA spiked in.

The CDR3 loop reads CSASDGLAGLGTGELFF. The DNA of the CDR3 is TGCAGTGCTAGTGATGGACTAGCGGGGCTGGGGACCGGGGAGCTGTTTTTT. This chain joins TRBV20-1 and TRBJ2-2; the match to TRBD2 covers 12 bases. The length of the CDR3 is 17 residues. After removal of 3 bases from V and 5 bases from J, the junction contained 10 bases not matched to a gene. CDR1 and CDR2 from the germline V gene are DFQATT and SNEGSKA (reference sequence).